This T cell receptor beta chain derives from a study of cytomegalovirus exposure and HLA in healthy donors (dated by TCRdb to the late 2010s). For the study in its entirety: According to a later analysis, the 120 or so validation repertoires were produced on the same platform as the approximately 690 repertoires of the first cohort. To predict cytomegalovirus infection status, the study brought together high-throughput TCR immunosequencing, statistical association of individual TCRs with disease status, and machine learning. In addition to the first cohort of 666 subjects, a separate validation cohort of under 150 different subjects was used. The aim of the study was to test whether cataloging public T cell receptors could identify signatures of past pathogen exposure. What the research found in general, with its limitations: In vitro tests confirmed that a few of the cytomegalovirus-associated TCR beta chains recognize cytomegalovirus antigens. Cytomegalovirus status was reported to be diagnosed by the classifier with high specificity and sensitivity in both the original and validation cohorts. A later analysis lacked HLA typing for the validation cohort, so it scored co-occurrence in that cohort across all 110 or so repertoires. Of the cluster scores, roughly 95% were above 0 in a later analysis, which found that TCRs clustered in the first cohort also tended to co-occur in the 120 or so validation repertoires. Most TCR sequences were seen in very few donors, while some public TCRs were found in many individuals. According to the authors, the approach could potentially be generalized to other disease states and immunological phenotypes. A total of fewer than 200 TCR beta chains were listed by the study as associated with cytomegalovirus.

The library was produced with the immunoSEQ multiplex PCR assay. In the source study's methods: A statistical classification framework was built to diagnose cytomegalovirus status from the catalog of TCR beta chain sequences. Imported from immuneACCESS, the table was reduced by TCRdb to in-frame sequences with V and J called. These copies leave out some clones; in studies compared against another copy, an unresolved V gene accounts for under half, and the cause of the remainder is not known. Clonal size and the V and J genes are those of that table, whereas D and trimming came from the DNA. The sample table shows 150,000 to 200,000 clones, and about 84% are seen once. Of the sample, more than 1.1% is held by the ten largest clones. Comments on this clone: What antigen it recognizes has not been identified. No much larger clone is present one base from it, and per-base qualities are unavailable.

The donors were included in the validation cohort of some 110 subjects, a group kept apart from the roughly 670-subject first cohort. The CDR3 holds 13 amino acids from the cysteine to the phenylalanine. The read is trimmed to its CDR3 DNA, 39 bases read in frame from base 1. CDR1 is given as SNHLY and CDR2 as FYNNEI, both from the germline V gene. V lost 6 bases and J lost 4 bases; the stretch between them is 10 bases long. This receptor was identified in a woman aged 18-29 years in good health and CMV-seronegative. Recombination joined TRBV2 with TRBJ1-5; D gene: possibly TRBD1, on 6 matching bases. The material sequenced was PBMCs. The CDR3 reads as follows: CASSGTKNQPQHF. The DNA sequence reads TGTGCCAGCAGCGGGACAAAAAATCAGCCCCAGCATTTT. Extended through the reference TRBV2 and TRBJ1-5 proteins, this CDR3 yields the full variable domain: EPEVTQTPSHQVTQMGQEVILRCVPISNHLYFYWYRQILGQKVEFLVSFYNNEISEKSEIFDDQFSVERPDGSNFTLKIRSTKLEDSAMYFCASSGTKNQPQHFGDGTRLSIL.